The 22 T cell receptor beta chains below all came from one sample that was sequenced in a study of chemoradiotherapy in HPV16-positive cancers. The table came from immunoSEQ multiplex PCR; TCRdb's copy has only in-frame clones and leaves some out. The table includes about 39,000 clones, around three quarters detected once. The material sequenced was blood, taken from a patient who underwent chemoradiotherapy. The receptors were sampled from a human donor with HPV-associated anogenital cancer.

The J gene is TRBJ2-5, the V gene TRBV5-1; D possibly corresponds to TRBD2 (5 bases). The CDR3 covers 15 residues. The germline V gene has CDR1 SGHRS and CDR2 YFSETQ. The germline V and J ends were trimmed by 4 bases and 1 base, with 14 bases remaining between them. The CDR3 reads CASSPGNSGQETQYF. CDR3 bases: TGCGCCAGCAGCCCTGGCAACAGCGGCCAAGAGACCCAGTACTTC.

J is TRBJ2-7 and V is TRBV5-1; 11 bases are a match to TRBD1. Germline CDR1 SGHRS, CDR2 YFSETQ. With 2 bases clipped from V and 0 bases from J, the junction kept 4 bases outside the gene matches. The CDR3 has 16 residues. The CDR3 DNA is TGCGCCAGCAGCTTAGGGACAGGGGGTGCCTCCTACGAGCAGTACTTC. Residues: CASSLGTGGASYEQYF.

The chain carries TRBV2 and TRBJ1-2; D unclear. Germline lookup yields CDR1 SNHLY and CDR2 FYNNEI. CDR3 size: 13 residues. With 3 bases removed from V and 7 bases from J, the gap between germline ends came to 12 bases. CDR3 bases: TGTGCCAGCAGTGACCGGAGGGAGGCTGGCTACACCTTC. Translating gives CASSDRREAGYTF.

The CDR3 region has the DNA TGTGCCATCAGACCCACGGACAGCCCACTGAATGAGCAGTTCTTC. Its translation: CAIRPTDSPLNEQFF. The rearrangement joins TRBV10-3 to TRBJ2-1, with D tentatively TRBD1 (6 bases). The CDR3 has 15 amino acids. In germline, CDR1 is ENHRY, CDR2 SYGVKD. V was clipped by 6 bases and J by 7 bases, with 19 bases between them.

The chain joins TRBV18 to TRBJ1-2, with 7 bases identical to TRBD1. V gave up 5 bases and J gave up 5 bases; unmatched junction bases: 8. The CDR3 length is 14 residues. The germline gives CDR1 KGHSH, CDR2 LQKENI. The CDR3 region is CASSSTGDVYGYTF. The CDR3 nucleotides read TGTGCCAGCTCAAGCACAGGGGATGTTTATGGCTACACCTTC.

The chain links TRBV5-1 to TRBJ2-7; D might be TRBD2 (5 bases). Trimming cost V 0 bases and J 0 bases, with 7 bases left between them. Germline V gives CDR1 SGHRS, CDR2 YFSETQ. This CDR3 comprises 14 residues. The CDR3 region has the DNA TGCGCCAGCAGCTTGGAGCGGAGCTCCTACGAGCAGTACTTC. Protein: CASSLERSSYEQYF.

The chain links TRBV5-4 to TRBJ2-3; D possibly corresponds to TRBD1 (5 bases). The V end was cut by 0 bases, the J end by 2 bases, with 7 bases between. Germline loops: CDR1 SGHNT, CDR2 YYREEE (reference sequence). The CDR3 length is 14 residues. CDR3 loop: CASSLEGATDTQYF. In DNA, the CDR3 is TGTGCCAGCAGCTTGGAAGGGGCCACAGATACGCAGTATTTT. The full variable domain, rest sourced from reference TRBV5-4 and TRBJ2-3, is ETGVTQSPTHLIKTRGQQVTLRCSSQSGHNTVSWYQQALGQGPQFIFQYYREEENGRGNFPPRFSGLQFPNYSSELNVNALELDDSALYLCASSLEGATDTQYFGPGTRLTVL.

A few counts support this clone. The V and J genes are TRBV15 and TRBJ1-1, with D perhaps TRBD1 (5 bases). Trimming took 1 base from V and 7 from J, leaving 13 bases between them. Germline-derived CDR1 and CDR2 are LNHNV and YYDKDF (reference sequence). This CDR3 spans 14 amino acids. In DNA, the CDR3 is TGTGCCACCAGCAGAGGAGGGAGGGGTTTTGAAGCTTTCTTT. This sequence encodes CATSRGGRGFEAFF.

Here the CDR3 DNA reads TGTGCCAGCAGTCGGGGGACTAGCATGGGTGAGCAGTTCTTC. This codes for CASSRGTSMGEQFF. The chain links TRBV27 to TRBJ2-1; 9 bases are a match to TRBD2. The ends lost 5 bases at V and 9 bases at J; junction bases unmatched: 8. Germline CDR1 and CDR2: MNHEY and SMNVEV (reference sequence). The CDR3 extends over 14 amino acids.

The chain carries TRBV5-3 and TRBJ2-5, with D possibly TRBD2 on 5 matching bases. TRBV5-3 is assigned to the ORF class and has an uncertain function. This CDR3 contains 16 residues. V lost 1 base to trimming and J lost 1 base, with 14 bases between them. The CDR3 sequence: CARSLMRESAQETQYF. Written as DNA, the CDR3 is TGTGCCAGAAGCTTGATGAGGGAGTCGGCCCAAGAGACCCAGTACTTC.

This sequence joins TRBV27 and TRBJ1-5; 10 nucleotides match TRBD1. The CDR3 has 16 residues. Losses at the gene ends were 4 bases for V and 7 bases for J; bases not matched to a gene: 10. CDR1 is MNHEY, CDR2 SMNVEV, per germline (reference sequence). The CDR3 here is CASSSGTGASKQPQHF. Written as DNA, the CDR3 is TGTGCCAGCAGTTCCGGGACAGGGGCTTCAAAACAGCCCCAGCATTTT.

The chain is built from TRBV6-5 and TRBJ1-1; D remains unclear. Germline CDR1 is MNHEY and CDR2 is SVGAGI. Trimming shortened V by 2 bases and J by 9 bases, and 13 bases separated the two germline ends. The CDR3 spans 13 residues. The CDR3 nucleotides read TGTGCCAGCAGTTACCCGCCGAGGCCACAAGCTTTCTTT. As protein: CASSYPPRPQAFF.

The rearrangement links TRBV11-2 to TRBJ1-1, with no clear D. Germline CDR1 is SGHAT and CDR2 is FQNNGV. This CDR3 spans 15 amino acids. The V end lost 3 bases, the J end lost 11 bases, and 22 bases lay between the germline ends. The CDR3: CASSLEVMRTSDAFF. For the CDR3, the DNA is TGTGCCAGCAGCTTGGAAGTAATGAGGACCTCGGATGCTTTCTTT.

This chain uses TRBV5-1 with TRBJ1-6; perhaps TRBD1 as D (5 bases). The CDR3 consists of 18 residues. Germline V gives CDR1 SGHRS, CDR2 YFSETQ. Trimming took off 0 bases at V and 0 bases at J, with 13 bases between the two ends. For the CDR3, the DNA is TGCGCCAGCAGCTTGGCCACCCGGGGCAACTCCTATAATTCACCCCTCCACTTT. Translation gives CASSLATRGNSYNSPLHF.

This rearrangement joins TRBV10-2 to TRBJ2-1; 9 bases align to TRBD2. V shed 4 bases and J 7 bases; nucleotides not matched to a gene: 5. In germline, CDR1 is WSHSY, CDR2 SAAADI. This CDR3 has 14 amino acids. The DNA of the CDR3 is TGCGCCAGCAGTGGGCTAGCGGGGTCGAATGAGCAGTTCTTC. Amino acids: CASSGLAGSNEQFF.

The rearrangement uses TRBV4-2 and TRBJ2-3; unclear D gene. V shed 0 bases and J shed 1 base, with 5 bases lying between them. Germline CDR1 LGHNA, CDR2 YNFKEQ. The CDR3 contains 14 residues. The CDR3 bases are TGTGCCAGCAGCCAAGACTTGGGCACAGATACGCAGTATTTT. Its translation is CASSQDLGTDTQYF.

The rearrangement links TRBV5-1 to TRBJ1-2; D is unclear. Germline V gene sequence: CDR1 SGHRS, CDR2 YFSETQ. V lost 1 base to trimming and J lost 3 bases, with 10 bases between them. This CDR3 spans 14 amino acids. CDR3: CASSLSTADYGYTF. DNA for the CDR3: TGCGCCAGCAGCTTGAGCACAGCGGACTATGGCTACACCTTC.

The V and J genes are TRBV5-1 and TRBJ2-5; 8 positions match TRBD2. The germline gives CDR1 SGHRS, CDR2 YFSETQ. This CDR3 spans 14 amino acids. V lost 4 bases and J lost 3; bases outside the gene matches: 5. CDR3 nucleotide sequence: TGCGCCAGCAGCCCCCGGACTAGCAAAGAGACCCAGTACTTC. Translation: CASSPRTSKETQYF.

The chain links TRBV7-8 to TRBJ2-2; the D gene is possibly TRBD1 (6 bases). Germline lookup yields CDR1 SGHVS and CDR2 FQNEAQ. This CDR3 comprises 15 residues. The V and J ends lost 5 bases and 7 bases respectively, with 17 bases between them. The CDR3 loop reads CASSLWGGQLGELFF. CDR3 bases: TGTGCCAGCAGCCTATGGGGCGGACAGCTCGGGGAGCTGTTTTTT.

This clone occurred a few times. This chain uses TRBV5-4 with TRBJ1-2; 9 nucleotides line up with TRBD1. The V gene's germline CDR1 is SGHNT and CDR2 YYREEE (reference sequence). Trimming removed 3 bases from V and 6 bases from J; junction bases left unmatched: 3. This CDR3 comprises 13 residues. The CDR3 sequence: CASSYRTGDGYTF. The CDR3, as DNA: TGTGCCAGCAGCTATCGGACAGGGGATGGCTACACCTTC.

The chain joins TRBV9 to TRBJ1-1; unclear D gene. V dropped 4 bases and J dropped 8 bases, with 15 bases sitting between them. Germline-derived CDR1 and CDR2 are SGDLS and YYNGEE. The CDR3 is 13 residues long. CDR3 nucleotides: TGTGCCAGCAGCACCGACACTCGGTCCGAAGCTTTCTTT. Its protein is CASSTDTRSEAFF. Variable domain in full (rest from reference TRBV9 and TRBJ1-1): DSGVTQTPKHLITATGQRVTLRCSPRSGDLSVYWYQQSLDQGLQFLIQYYNGEERAKGNILERFSAQQFPDLHSELNLSSLELGDSALYFCASSTDTRSEAFFGQGTRLTVV.

The chain combines TRBV9 with TRBJ2-7; D possibly corresponds to TRBD2 (6 bases). There are 14 residues in the CDR3. Per germline, CDR1 SGDLS and CDR2 YYNGEE. V was clipped by 6 bases and J by 2 bases, with 15 bases between them. The CDR3 reads CASTTGDSAYEQYF. In DNA form, the CDR3 reads TGTGCCAGCACTACGGGGGACTCTGCCTACGAGCAGTACTTC.